The entry that follows covers one T cell receptor beta chain sequence. One junction end disagrees with the germline gene, perhaps due to a read error. No progression to ophthalmopathy during 18 months of follow-up defined stable disease. Thyroid ultrasound, orbital computed tomography, clinical symptoms, and serum thyroxine and TRAb underpinned diagnoses. PBMCs were collected from an approximately 9.4 ml volume of fresh peripheral blood. The sample is drawn from a study of T cells in Graves' hyperthyroidism and ophthalmopathy. For the study at large: Prior to any treatment, at the point of initial diagnosis, peripheral blood was collected.

The CDR3 is 15 residues long. Germline V CDR1 and CDR2: ENHRY, SYGVKD. Using RNA transcripts as the source, TCR beta CDR3 regions were amplified. HTBI primers were used for first-round RT-PCR of the TCR CDR3. TCRdb reanalysed the multiplex PCR reads using MiXCR and keeps one entry per CDR3 protein. The table records roughly 840,000 distinct CDR3 sequences, 38% of them present only once. The chain employs TRBV10-3 and TRBJ1-5; D remains unclear. This TCR came from a young man with Graves' hyperthyroidism. Sample: blood. The CDR3 loop is CASSQDLTYNQPQHF. CDR3 nucleotides: TGCGCCAGCAGCCAAGATTTGACGTACAATCAGCCCCAGCATTTT.